This T cell receptor beta chain was profiled in a study of OX40 agonist ivuxolimab in advanced cancers. Looking at the study overall: The patients received agonistic anti-OX40 (CD134) antibody ivuxolimab. Each dose-escalation patient presented with hepatocellular carcinoma, melanoma, renal cell or head and neck cancer. It was permissible to have had prior anti-PD-1, anti-PD-L1 or anti-CTLA-4 therapy, and around 40% had some. The study's findings and limits: CD4+ and CD8+ blood T cells expanded clonally by week 6 at 0.1 to 3.0 mg/kg.

Remarks on this clone: The antigen is unknown.

The CDR3 consists of 13 residues. CDR1 and CDR2 from the germline V gene are LNHDA and SQIVND (reference sequence). Trimming cost V 4 bases and J 5 bases, with 11 bases left between them. Sequencing was performed with immunoSEQ multiplex PCR; in TCRdb, only in-frame clones are kept and a portion is missing. The table has 50,000 to 60,000 clones, roughly 88% seen once. The sequence derives from an adult with an advanced solid tumor such as melanoma, head and neck, liver or kidney cancer. The gene calls are TRBV19 and TRBJ1-1; weak D call: TRBD1 (6 bases). The specimen was CD4+ or CD8+ T cells sorted from blood, collected in a trial of the OX40 agonist ivuxolimab. DNA of the CDR3: TGTGCCAGTAGTAACAGGGAGAGGACTGAAGCTTTCTTT. It specifies CASSNRERTEAFF.